The 2 T cell receptor beta chains below were found in one sample sequenced in a study of human T cells and chemical hapten exposure. Time point denoted: healthy volunteer bleed at 2 weeks. The template was total RNA from unfractionated whole blood. TCRdb used MiXCR to reprocess the RACE reads, holding one entry per CDR3 protein. The sample holds about 130,000 distinct CDR3 sequences, around 8.3% seen once. The sample was whole blood. The receptors originated from a male donor in good health. Some clones in this sample may be carry-over from other donors' samples.

This clonotype was seen at least ten times. The chain couples TRBV3-1 to TRBJ2-3; no reliable D call. V lost 9 bases and J 1 base, leaving 14 bases between the germline ends. This CDR3 has 14 residues. CDR1 and CDR2 (germline): LGHDT, YNNKEL (reference sequence). The chain's CDR3 is CASTPRGGTDTQYF. CDR3 in DNA: TGTGCCAGTACCCCCCGCGGCGGCACAGATACGCAGTATTTT.

This sequence joins TRBV5-1 and TRBJ2-1; a weak D match, TRBD1 (6 bases). This CDR3 is 15 amino acids long. V lost 5 bases and J 2 bases, leaving 14 bases between the germline ends. CDR1 and CDR2 (germline): SGHRS, YFSETQ. Written as DNA, the CDR3 is TGCGCCAGCAGAAGAACAGGGTCCCCCTACAATGAGCAGTTCTTC. It translates to CASRRTGSPYNEQFF. Full variable domain (rest looked up from reference TRBV5-1 and TRBJ2-1): KAGVTQTPRYLIKTRGQQVTLSCSPISGHRSVSWYQQTPGQGLQFLFEYFSETQRNKGNFPGRFSGRQFSNSRSEMNVSTLELGDSALYLCASRRTGSPYNEQFFGPGTRLTVL.